This T cell receptor (beta chain) was observed in a study of T cells in Graves' hyperthyroidism and ophthalmopathy. About the study: Blood was drawn when the patient was first diagnosed and still untreated.

Study-wide points: The majority of expanded thyroid clonotypes above 0.001 also appeared in blood.

From RNA transcripts, TCR beta CDR3 regions were amplified. Carried out on the TCR CDR3, a first-round RT-PCR used the HTBI primer set. TCRdb re-analysed the multiplex PCR reads in MiXCR, keeping a single row per CDR3 protein. Seen here are about 610,000 distinct CDR3 sequences, over 12% observed once, and the top ten hold 3.5% to 4.5%. The CDR3 covers 14 residues. V was clipped by 5 bases and J by 5 bases, with 16 bases between them. Many counts were recorded for this clonotype. What it binds is unknown. Cells are PBMCs isolated from 10 ml of fresh blood. This chain connects TRBV12-3 or TRBV12-4 to TRBJ2-7; D perhaps matches TRBD2 (7 bases). What was sequenced was blood. The clonotype comes from a woman aged 40 to 50 with Graves' ophthalmopathy. DNA for the CDR3: TGTGCCAGCAGTCCCTTGGGGGGGCGCGACGAGCAGTACTTC. Amino acids: CASSPLGGRDEQYF.